The source of this T cell receptor (beta chain) is a study of T cell clones after liver transplantation (dated by TCRdb to the late 2010s). The study in broad terms: ITN030ST, the source of the samples, was a randomized trial that attempted immunosuppression withdrawal within 2 years of liver transplantation. Subjects received no induction therapy and standard immunosuppression until randomization at 12-24 months post-transplant. Donor-reactive T cell clones were identified using TCRbeta sequencing after a pre-transplant mixed lymphocyte reaction and were then followed in post-transplant blood. As an antigen-independent comparator for the donor-reactive sequences, third party-reactive TCRbeta sequences from pre-transplant MLRs were identified as well. Tolerance was defined as complete withdrawal of immunosuppression for at least one year without a rise in liver enzymes beyond twice the upper limit of normal. Three of the eight recipients were HCV-positive; the others were transplanted for non-autoimmune, non-viral indications. A cohort of 8 liver transplant recipients was studied, of whom 3 were classified as tolerant and 5 as non-tolerant. Blood samples were taken pre-transplant, pre-randomization before withdrawal, and post-randomization after full withdrawal or failed withdrawal.

High-throughput TCRbeta CDR3 sequencing of frozen genomic DNA was performed by immunoSEQ, with PCR amplification, mapping, bias correction and internal controls included. The original pipeline was this. Productive rearrangements were retained, and unique TCRbeta sequences were defined by the CDR3 nucleotide sequence together with the V and J gene. A sequence counted as donor-reactive only if the sequence showed at least 5-fold expansion in CFSE-low cells compared with unstimulated pre-transplant cells and had a frequency of at least 0.01%. Minimum frequency thresholds were set for each subject on the basis of the unstimulated sample with the lowest template count, so that a detection power of at least 90% was ensured. Repertoire turnover was measured by Jensen-Shannon divergence between the top 1000 TCRbeta sequences post- and pre-transplant. Two-sided Fisher's exact tests were used to test for changes in the detection of donor-reactive sequences. Held by TCRdb, this immuneACCESS table contains in-frame sequences only and omits some clones. Under half of the omission traces to an unresolved V gene where checked; the cause of the rest is unknown. V, J and clone size derive from that table, while D and trimming were established from the DNA sequence. This sample gives around 51,000 clones in total; about nine tenths of them show up just once. The ten biggest clones cover approximately 14% of the sample.

Thawed unstimulated PBMCs were stained for CD3, CD4 and CD8 and FACS-sorted into CD3+CD4+ and CD3+CD8+ populations. All 8 studied subjects were randomized to withdrawal of immunosuppression. The Qiagen DNeasy Blood and Tissue Kit was used for genomic DNA isolation. Points the paper makes about the study in general: In 5 of 8 subjects, regardless of tolerance or HCV status, circulating donor-reactive CD4 TCRbeta sequences dropped significantly post-transplant. Low numbers of available donor cells limited the measurable donor-reactive repertoire in a couple of subjects. When repertoire turnover was taken into account, detection of donor-reactive sequences was significantly reduced in 7 of 8 subjects for CD4 and in 8 of 8 subjects for CD8. The decline in donor-reactive sequences exceeded the decline in third party-reactive sequences, suggesting partial antigen-specific deletion that was unrelated to withdrawal success. Because allograft tissue specimens were not available, migration of donor-reactive T cells into the graft, rather than deletion, may have occurred. The conclusions were considered preliminary, being limited by small, heterogeneous patient numbers and non-standardized post-transplant time points.

Of note for this clone: The antigen it recognizes is unknown. The input lacks base qualities; no much larger clone sits a single base away.

V ends up 6 bases short and J 3 bases short, with an unmatched junction base count of 14. CDR1 and CDR2 were assigned from the germline V gene as LGHNA and YSLEER. The CDR3 measures 17 amino acids from cysteine to phenylalanine. CDR3 DNA is the only sequence kept; it has 51 bases, read in frame from the first base. The sequence was collected from a human patient who received a liver transplant. In transplant recipients, some T cells may be of donor rather than host origin. The chain joins TRBV4-3 to TRBJ2-1, and TRBD2 aligns with 7 junction nucleotides. The sample consisted of CD8+ T cells from blood, taken 12 months after liver transplant. The nucleotides read TGCGCCAGCAGTCCATGGGGAAAGCGGGATCTCTACAATGAGCAGTTCTTC. Its translation is CASSPWGKRDLYNEQFF.